This T cell receptor (beta chain) was found in a study of blood T cell repertoires in COVID-19. Turning to the study itself: Samples came from the United States, Italy and Spain, spanning acute and convalescent COVID-19.

Sequenced by immunoSEQ multiplex PCR; TCRdb stores in-frame clones only, minus some. The sample yields more than 400,000 clones, 87% seen once. Germline values: CDR1 MDHEN, CDR2 SYDVKM. The CDR3 extends over 13 amino acids. V was trimmed by 6 bases and J by 6 bases, leaving 11 bases between them. All enrollees were about 18 to 89 years old and from about 24 US areas. Clinical histories supplied by participants themselves formed the basis of cohort assignment. The sample was PBMCs or T cells enriched from blood (not recorded which). The clonotype was recovered from a woman under 30 who had recovered from COVID-19. The chain carries TRBV28 and TRBJ2-2, with D tentatively TRBD2 (5 bases). Here the CDR3 reads CASSPPGAGELFF. CDR3 bases: TGTGCCAGCAGCCCCCCCGGGGCCGGGGAGCTGTTTTTT.